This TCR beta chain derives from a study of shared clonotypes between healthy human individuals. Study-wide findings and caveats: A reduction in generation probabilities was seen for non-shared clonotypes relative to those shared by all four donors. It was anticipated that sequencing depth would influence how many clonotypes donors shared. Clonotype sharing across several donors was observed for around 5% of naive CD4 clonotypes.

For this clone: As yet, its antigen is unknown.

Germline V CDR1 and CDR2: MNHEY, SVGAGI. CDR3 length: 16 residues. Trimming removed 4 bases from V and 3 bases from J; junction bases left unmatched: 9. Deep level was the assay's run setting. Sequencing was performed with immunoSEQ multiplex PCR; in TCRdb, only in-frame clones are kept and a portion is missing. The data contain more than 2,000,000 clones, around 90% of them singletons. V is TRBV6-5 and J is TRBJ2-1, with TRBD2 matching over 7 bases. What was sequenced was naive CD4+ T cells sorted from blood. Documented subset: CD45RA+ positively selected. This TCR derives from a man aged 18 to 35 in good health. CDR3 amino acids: CASSSSGTTIYNEQFF. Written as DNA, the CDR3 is TGTGCCAGCAGTTCTTCCGGGACTACCATCTACAATGAGCAGTTCTTC.